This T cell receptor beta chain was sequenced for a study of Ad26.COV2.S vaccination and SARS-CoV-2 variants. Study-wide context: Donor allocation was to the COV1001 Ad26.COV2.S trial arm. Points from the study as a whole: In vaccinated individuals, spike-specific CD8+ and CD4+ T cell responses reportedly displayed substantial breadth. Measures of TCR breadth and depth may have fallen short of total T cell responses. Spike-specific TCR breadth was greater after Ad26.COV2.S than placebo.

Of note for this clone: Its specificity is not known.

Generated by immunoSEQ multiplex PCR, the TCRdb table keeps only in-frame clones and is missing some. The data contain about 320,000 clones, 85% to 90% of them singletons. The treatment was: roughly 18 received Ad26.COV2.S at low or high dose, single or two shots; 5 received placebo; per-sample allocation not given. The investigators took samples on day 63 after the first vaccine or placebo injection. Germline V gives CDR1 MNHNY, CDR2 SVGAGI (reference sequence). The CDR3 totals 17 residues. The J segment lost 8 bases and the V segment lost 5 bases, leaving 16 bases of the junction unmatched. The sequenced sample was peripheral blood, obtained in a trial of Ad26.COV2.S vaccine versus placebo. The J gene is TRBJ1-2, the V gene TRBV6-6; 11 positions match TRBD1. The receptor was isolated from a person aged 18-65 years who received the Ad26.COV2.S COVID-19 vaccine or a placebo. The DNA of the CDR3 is TGTGCCAGCAGTCTTAACCCGGGACAGGGGGGAATAAAGGGCTACACCTTC. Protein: CASSLNPGQGGIKGYTF.